The clone carrying this T cell receptor beta chain was detected ten times or more. Its target is unknown. The entry originates in a study of CD8 T cells in ankylosing spondylitis. Construction of TCR beta libraries was performed using quantitative 5'-RACE with molecular barcodes. TCRdb processed the 5' RACE reads anew with MiXCR; each CDR3 protein has one entry. Counted here are about 240,000 distinct CDR3 sequences, roughly a tenth occurring once; the ten biggest clones make up less than 8%. Study findings and constraints: Some motif variants were previously reported in reactive arthritis synovial fluid and blood. Peripheral blood samples showed relatively rare disease-linked clones, and these clones were CD8+. What appeared characteristic of ankylosing spondylitis blood was a TCR beta motif of eight highly homologous variants.

Germline CDR1 and CDR2: LNHNV and YYDKDF (reference sequence). V dropped 1 base and J dropped 0 bases, with 9 bases sitting between them. This CDR3 region has 16 residues. The source is a male donor with ankylosing spondylitis or in good health (not recorded which). Source material: blood, either unsorted or a sorted T cell fraction (not recorded which). This chain connects TRBV15 to TRBJ1-4; D is ambiguous. In DNA, the CDR3 is TGTGCCACCAGCAGAGCTTACAGCCCAACTAATGAAAAACTGTTTTTT. It codes for CATSRAYSPTNEKLFF.